The 9 T cell receptor beta chains in this list originate from one sample, sequenced in a study of CD8+CD57+ T cells in acquired aplastic anemia. The sequenced patients had an expansion of CD8+CD57+ cells seen by flow cytometry. The TCR beta profiling, which covered VDJ combination and CDR3 sequence, was carried out using genomic DNA as the template. TCRdb reprocessed the reads with MiXCR, giving one entry per CDR3 protein. The profile shows 180,000 or so distinct CDR3 sequences, about half of them singletons. Sequences were obtained from sorted CD4+, CD8+, or CD8+CD57+ T cells (not recorded which) from PBMCs. All receptors come from a human donor with aplastic anemia.

The rearrangement joins TRBV4-2 to TRBJ2-5; D is possibly TRBD2 (5 bases). V lost 0 bases, J lost 2 bases, and 13 bases lay in between. CDR1 is LGHNA, CDR2 YNFKEQ, per germline. CDR3 length equals 16 residues. Here the CDR3 DNA reads TGTGCCAGCAGCCAAGATGGTAGCGTACCTCAAGAGACCCAGTACTTC. Translated, it gives CASSQDGSVPQETQYF.

The J gene is TRBJ1-6, the V gene TRBV2; D is perhaps TRBD1 (6 bases). V gave up 1 base and J gave up 5 bases, with 6 bases separating them. CDR3 length equals 14 residues. CDR1 is SNHLY and CDR2 is FYNNEI in the germline V gene. CDR3 loop: CASSEGQDNSPLHF. The CDR3 nucleotides are TGTGCCAGCAGTGAAGGACAGGATAATTCACCCCTCCACTTT.

This clonotype has a count of ten or more. The chain uses TRBV20-1 and TRBJ2-5; 7 positions agree with TRBD1. This CDR3 has 14 amino acids. V gave up 3 bases and J gave up 5 bases; unmatched junction bases: 9. From germline, CDR1 is DFQATT and CDR2 SNEGSKA (reference sequence). The CDR3 DNA is TGCAGTGCTAGGGGGACAGCCTCGTGGGAGACCCAGTACTTC. It codes for CSARGTASWETQYF.

This clonotype was counted many times. The chain carries TRBV5-6 and TRBJ1-3; tentatively, D is TRBD1 (5 bases). In germline, CDR1 is SGHDT, CDR2 YYEEEE. This CDR3 region has 16 residues. Trimming left V 1 base short and J 0 bases short, with 11 bases between. The CDR3 DNA is TGTGCCAGCAGCTTGATACAGGAAAGCTCTGGAAACACCATATATTTT. Translation gives CASSLIQESSGNTIYF.

Many counts were recorded for this clonotype. The chain carries TRBV7-8 and TRBJ2-3; D unclear. CDR3 length: 15 amino acids. The germline V and J ends were trimmed by 5 bases and 0 bases, with 12 bases remaining between them. Germline assignment: CDR1 SGHVS and CDR2 FQNEAQ. This CDR3 is CASSNILASTDTQYF. CDR3 DNA sequence: TGTGCCAGCAGCAACATACTCGCTAGCACAGATACGCAGTATTTT.

The chain carries TRBV3-1 and TRBJ1-4; 11 bases map to TRBD1. Germline values: CDR1 LGHDT, CDR2 YNNKEL (reference sequence). CDR3 length: 15 residues. After removal of 4 bases from V and 8 bases from J, the junction contained 6 bases not matched to a gene. The CDR3 nucleotides are TGTGCCAGCAGCCTCACCGGGACAGGGGGGGAAAAACTGTTTTTT. Translation gives CASSLTGTGGEKLFF.

This clonotype has just one count. A much larger clone differs from this one at a single base, so this may be a read error. The rearrangement links TRBV6-2 or TRBV6-3 to TRBJ2-7, with a tentative D call TRBD2 (5 bases). From germline, CDR1 is MNHEY and CDR2 SVGEGT. The CDR3 extends over 15 amino acids. The CDR3 loop is CASSYSIEGSYDQYF. The CDR3 nucleotides read TGTGCCAGCAGTTACTCGATCGAGGGCTCCTACGATCAGTACTTC.

In this sample, this clonotype turned up many times. V gene TRBV4-1 combines with J gene TRBJ2-5; D unclear. Germline CDR1 reads MGHRA; CDR2 reads YSYEKL. The ends were cut back, 0 bases at V and 2 bases at J, with 7 bases in the middle. The CDR3 runs to 14 residues. The CDR3 nucleotides read TGCGCCAGCAGCCAAGAACCCCAGCAAGAGACCCAGTACTTC. Protein sequence: CASSQEPQQETQYF.

The chain is built from TRBV7-2 and TRBJ1-5; D is uncertain. From germline, CDR1 is SGHTA and CDR2 FQGNSA. The CDR3 length is 13 residues. Trimming took 3 bases from V and 5 from J, leaving 8 bases between them. CDR3 sequence: CASSFSFHQPQHF. CDR3 coding DNA: TGTGCCAGCAGCTTCTCCTTTCATCAGCCCCAGCATTTT.